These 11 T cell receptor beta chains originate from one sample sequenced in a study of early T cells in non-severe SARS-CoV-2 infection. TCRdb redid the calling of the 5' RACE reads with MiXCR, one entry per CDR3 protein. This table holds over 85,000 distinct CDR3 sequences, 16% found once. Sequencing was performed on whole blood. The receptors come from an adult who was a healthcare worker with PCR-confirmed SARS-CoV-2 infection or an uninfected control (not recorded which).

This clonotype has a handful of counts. CDR3 amino acids: CSASQGSEQYF. The DNA of the CDR3 is TGCAGTGCTTCACAGGGGAGCGAGCAGTACTTC. The chain carries TRBV20-1 and TRBJ2-7, with 7 bases matching TRBD1. CDR3 length: 11 amino acids. The V gene's germline CDR1 is DFQATT and CDR2 SNEGSKA (reference sequence). The ends lost 5 bases at V and 6 bases at J; junction bases unmatched: 4.

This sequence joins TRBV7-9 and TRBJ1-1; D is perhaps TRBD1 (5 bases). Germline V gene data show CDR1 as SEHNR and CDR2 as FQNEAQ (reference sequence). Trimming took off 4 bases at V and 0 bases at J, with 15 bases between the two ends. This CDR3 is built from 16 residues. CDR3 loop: CASSSDSGRLNTEAFF. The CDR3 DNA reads TGTGCCAGCAGCTCGGACTCGGGACGCTTGAACACTGAAGCTTTCTTT.

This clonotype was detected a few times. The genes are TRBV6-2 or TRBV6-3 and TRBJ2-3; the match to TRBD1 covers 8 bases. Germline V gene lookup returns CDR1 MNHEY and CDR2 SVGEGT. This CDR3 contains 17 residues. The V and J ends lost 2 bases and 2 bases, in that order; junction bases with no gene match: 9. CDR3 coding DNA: TGTGCCAGCAGTTACCTTATGGACAGGGATTCCACAGATACGCAGTATTTT. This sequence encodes CASSYLMDRDSTDTQYF.

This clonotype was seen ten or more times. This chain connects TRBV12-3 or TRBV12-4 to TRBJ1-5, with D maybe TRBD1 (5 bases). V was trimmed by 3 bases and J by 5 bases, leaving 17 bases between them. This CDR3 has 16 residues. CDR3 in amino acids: CASSFEGWRGHQPQHF. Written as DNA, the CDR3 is TGTGCCAGCAGTTTTGAGGGTTGGAGGGGCCATCAGCCCCAGCATTTT.

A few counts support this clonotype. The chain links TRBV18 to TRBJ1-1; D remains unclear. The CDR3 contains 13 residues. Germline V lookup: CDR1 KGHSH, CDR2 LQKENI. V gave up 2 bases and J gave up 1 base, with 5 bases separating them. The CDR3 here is CASSPSSNTEAFF. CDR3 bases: TGTGCCAGCTCACCAAGCTCGAACACTGAAGCTTTCTTT. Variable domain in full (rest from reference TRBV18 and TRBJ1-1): NAGVMQNPRHLVRRRGQEARLRCSPMKGHSHVYWYRQLPEEGLKFMVYLQKENIIDESGMPKERFSAEFPKEGPSILRIQQVVRGDSAAYFCASSPSSNTEAFFGQGTRLTVV.

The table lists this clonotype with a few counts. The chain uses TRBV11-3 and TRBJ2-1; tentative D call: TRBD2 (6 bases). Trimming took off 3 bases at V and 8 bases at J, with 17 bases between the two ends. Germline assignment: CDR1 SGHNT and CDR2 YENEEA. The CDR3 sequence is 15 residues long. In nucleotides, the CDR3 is TGTGCCAGCAGCTTTCAAGCGACTAGTATCCATGAGCAGTTCTTC. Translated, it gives CASSFQATSIHEQFF.

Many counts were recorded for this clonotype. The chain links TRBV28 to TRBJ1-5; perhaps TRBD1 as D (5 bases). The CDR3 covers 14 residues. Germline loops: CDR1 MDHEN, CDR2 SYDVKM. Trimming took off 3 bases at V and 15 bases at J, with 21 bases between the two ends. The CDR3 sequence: CASSLGQLLPPPHF. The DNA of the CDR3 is TGTGCCAGCAGTTTGGGGCAACTTCTGCCACCGCCGCATTTT.

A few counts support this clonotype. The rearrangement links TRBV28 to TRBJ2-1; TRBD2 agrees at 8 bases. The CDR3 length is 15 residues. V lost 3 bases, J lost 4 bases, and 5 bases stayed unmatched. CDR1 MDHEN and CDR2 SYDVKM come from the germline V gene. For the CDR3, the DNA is TGTGCCAGCAGTTTTCACCAGCGGGAGTACAATGAGCAGTTCTTC. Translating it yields CASSFHQREYNEQFF.

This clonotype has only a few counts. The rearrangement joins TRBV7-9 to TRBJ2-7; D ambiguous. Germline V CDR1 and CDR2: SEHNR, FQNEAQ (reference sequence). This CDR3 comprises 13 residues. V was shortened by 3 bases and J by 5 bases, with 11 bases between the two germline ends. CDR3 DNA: TGTGCCAGCAGCTTCCCGGCCTCGAACGAGCAGTACTTC. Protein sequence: CASSFPASNEQYF.

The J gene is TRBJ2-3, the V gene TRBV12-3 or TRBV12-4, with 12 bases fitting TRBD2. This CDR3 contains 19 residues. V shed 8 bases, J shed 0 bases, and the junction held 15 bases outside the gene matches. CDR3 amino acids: CASGMTSGGRLYSTDTQYF. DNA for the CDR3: TGTGCCAGCGGGATGACTAGCGGGGGCCGTTTGTATAGCACAGATACGCAGTATTTT.

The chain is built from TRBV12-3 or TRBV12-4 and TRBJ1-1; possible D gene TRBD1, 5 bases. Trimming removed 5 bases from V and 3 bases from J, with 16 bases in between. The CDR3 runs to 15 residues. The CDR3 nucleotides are TGTGCCAGCAGTCGGGTCGGGATGGGGGACACTGAAGCTTTCTTT. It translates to CASSRVGMGDTEAFF.